What follows are 20 T cell receptor beta chains derived from one specimen sequenced in a study of T cells in Graves' hyperthyroidism and ophthalmopathy. RNA transcripts provided the source from which TCR beta CDR3 regions were amplified. A first-round RT-PCR of the TCR CDR3 used the HTBI primer set. TCRdb re-analysed the multiplex PCR reads in MiXCR, keeping a single row per CDR3 protein. The sample lists about 740,000 distinct CDR3 sequences, less than 15% occurring once. What was sequenced was blood. The origin of the receptors is a woman aged 18-29 years with Graves' hyperthyroidism.

This chain links TRBV14 with TRBJ2-7, with 9 bases fitting TRBD2. V shed 7 bases and J 2 bases; nucleotides not matched to a gene: 12. The CDR3 is 16 amino acids. CDR1 and CDR2 from the germline V gene are SGHDN and FVKESK. The DNA of the CDR3 is TGTGCCAGCACCAAAGCGGGAGGACCCCCTCCCTACGAGCAGTACTTC. This translates into CASTKAGGPPPYEQYF.

This clonotype turned up a few times. V and J are TRBV13 and TRBJ1-4; D is uncertain. Germline-derived CDR1 and CDR2 are PRHDT and FYEKMQ (reference sequence). This CDR3 comprises 13 residues. V was pared by 3 bases and J by 5 bases, with 7 bases between. The CDR3 DNA sequence: TGTGCCAGCAGCTTGCCTCTGAATGAAAAACTGTTTTTT. Its translation is CASSLPLNEKLFF.

The chain has TRBV12-3 or TRBV12-4 and TRBJ1-1; a possible D gene is TRBD1 (6 bases). The CDR3 extends over 13 amino acids. Trimming left V 3 bases short and J 7 bases short, with 12 bases between. CDR3 DNA sequence: TGTGCCAGCAGTTTTAGGGGGATGGGTGAAGCTTTCTTT. This codes for CASSFRGMGEAFF.

This clonotype was seen more than once but under ten times. The rearrangement joins TRBV5-1 to TRBJ2-7; 11 nucleotides agree with TRBD2. The V segment lost 2 bases and the J segment 0 bases; nucleotides outside the gene matches: 10. Germline loops: CDR1 SGHRS, CDR2 YFSETQ. The CDR3 is 18 residues long. CDR3 protein: CASSLSGTSGLASYEQYF. The CDR3 DNA sequence: TGCGCCAGCAGCTTATCCGGGACTAGCGGATTAGCCTCCTACGAGCAGTACTTC.

The rearrangement joins TRBV7-9 to TRBJ2-2; D gene ambiguous. In germline, CDR1 is SEHNR, CDR2 FQNEAQ (reference sequence). This CDR3 has 17 residues. V was cut by 0 bases and J by 0 bases, with 11 bases left in between. The CDR3 DNA reads TGTGCCAGCAGCTTAGCATCCGGCCTACCGAACACCGGGGAGCTGTTTTTT. This encodes CASSLASGLPNTGELFF.

This chain links TRBV27 with TRBJ1-6; D possibly corresponds to TRBD1 (6 bases). The germline V gene has CDR1 MNHEY and CDR2 SMNVEV (reference sequence). Trimming removed 5 bases from V and 10 bases from J, with 24 bases in between. The CDR3 runs 17 residues. CDR3: CASSQILPTGLGSPLHF. The CDR3 coding sequence is TGTGCCAGCAGTCAAATACTCCCTACAGGGCTAGGATCACCCCTCCACTTT.

This clonotype was counted many times. The chain has TRBV7-2 and TRBJ2-3; TRBD2 matches 9 bases. This CDR3 contains 15 residues. The germline CDR1 and CDR2 sequences are SGHTA and FQGNSA. V dropped 5 bases and J dropped 1; count of bases not matched to a gene: 4. The CDR3 loop is CASSRWTSGTDTQYF. The CDR3, as DNA: TGTGCCAGCAGCCGTTGGACTAGCGGCACAGATACGCAGTATTTT.

The chain recombines TRBV4-3 with TRBJ2-7; no clear D gene. This CDR3 comprises 15 residues. Germline assignment: CDR1 LGHNA and CDR2 YSLEER. V was pared by 0 bases and J by 3 bases, with 12 bases between. The DNA of the CDR3 is TGCGCCAGCAGCCAAGACCCGGCGGCACTCTACGAGCAGTACTTC. Translation gives CASSQDPAALYEQYF.

Ten or more counts support this clonotype. The chain has TRBV9 and TRBJ2-3; D is perhaps TRBD2 (5 bases). CDR1 and CDR2 (germline): SGDLS, YYNGEE. The length of the CDR3 is 13 residues. Trimming shortened V by 3 bases and J by 7 bases, and 12 bases separated the two germline ends. In nucleotides, the CDR3 is TGTGCCAGCAGCGCTAGCCCCCCTCATACGCAGTATTTT. This encodes CASSASPPHTQYF.

The chain joins TRBV7-9 to TRBJ2-7; 10 bases match TRBD1. CDR3 length: 16 amino acids. The germline V gene has CDR1 SEHNR and CDR2 FQNEAQ (reference sequence). The J segment lost 1 base and the V segment lost 1 base, leaving 4 bases of the junction unmatched. The CDR3 sequence is CASSLVGQGKSYEQYF. CDR3 DNA sequence: TGTGCCAGCAGCTTAGTGGGACAGGGGAAATCCTACGAGCAGTACTTC.

Many counts were recorded for this clonotype. The V call is TRBV2, the J call TRBJ2-7; 7 bases fit TRBD2. The CDR3 contains 13 residues. Germline trimming cut 7 bases from V and 6 bases from J; bases unmatched to any gene: 9. The germline CDR1 and CDR2 sequences are SNHLY and FYNNEI. The CDR3 DNA is TGTGCCAGCATCGAAGGAGGCGGGGGCGAGCAGTACTTC. The encoded protein is CASIEGGGGEQYF.

The gene calls are TRBV7-9 and TRBJ1-1, with 9 bases that match TRBD1. V trimming: 7 bases; J trimming: 3 bases; junction bases outside the gene matches: 6. The germline CDR1 and CDR2 sequences are SEHNR and FQNEAQ (reference sequence). The CDR3 has 14 residues. The CDR3 coding sequence is TGTGCCAGCACCCGACAGGGGGGATACACTGAAGCTTTCTTT. Its protein is CASTRQGGYTEAFF.

Remarks on this clonotype: This may be a read error, as it is one base from a much larger clone. The V and J genes are TRBV3-1 and TRBJ2-3; unclear D gene. Germline V gene lookup returns CDR1 LGHDT and CDR2 YNNKEL (reference sequence). CDR3 size: 15 residues. This CDR3 reads CASSQDSDPTDTQCF. As DNA, the CDR3 is TGTGCCAGCAGCCAAGATTCGGATCCCACAGATACGCAGTGTTTT.

This clonotype appeared many times. The V gene is TRBV2, the J gene TRBJ1-1; the D is unclear. Germline CDR1 is SNHLY and CDR2 is FYNNEI. The V and J ends lost 4 bases and 4 bases respectively, with 10 bases between them. There are 13 residues in the CDR3. The CDR3 DNA is TGTGCCAGCAGTGGCCAACGGGGCACTGAAGCTTTCTTT. Protein: CASSGQRGTEAFF. Looking up the rest from reference TRBV2 and TRBJ1-1 gives the full variable domain: EPEVTQTPSHQVTQMGQEVILRCVPISNHLYFYWYRQILGQKVEFLVSFYNNEISEKSEIFDDQFSVERPDGSNFTLKIRSTKLEDSAMYFCASSGQRGTEAFFGQGTRLTVV.

This clonotype was seen at least ten times. The V gene is TRBV28, the J gene TRBJ2-5; D ambiguous. V was pared by 5 bases and J by 4 bases, with 20 bases between. This CDR3 spans 16 amino acids. Per germline, CDR1 MDHEN and CDR2 SYDVKM. CDR3 sequence reads: CASSQLSSVRGETQYF. Written as DNA, the CDR3 is TGTGCCAGCAGTCAACTTAGCTCGGTTCGTGGAGAGACCCAGTACTTC.

This clonotype was detected ten times or more. The J gene is TRBJ2-1, the V gene TRBV30; D unresolved. Trimming pared 0 bases from V and 0 bases from J, leaving 9 bases between. Germline V gene data show CDR1 as GTSNPN and CDR2 as SVGIG (reference sequence). This CDR3 has 15 amino acids. This CDR3 reads CAWSVGRSSYNEQFF. CDR3 nucleotides: TGTGCCTGGAGTGTTGGCAGATCCTCCTACAATGAGCAGTTCTTC.

V is TRBV29-1 and J is TRBJ2-5; D not certain. The ends were cut back, 4 bases at V and 4 bases at J, with 10 bases in the middle. The length of the CDR3 is 12 residues. Looked up from germline, CDR1 is SQVTM and CDR2 is ANQGSEA. CDR3 protein: CSVGPRSETQYF. The CDR3 DNA is TGCAGCGTTGGGCCGCGATCAGAGACCCAGTACTTC. Combining the CDR3 with reference TRBV29-1 and TRBJ2-5 gives the whole variable domain SAVISQKPSRDICQRGTSLTIQCQVDSQVTMMFWYRQQPGQSLTLIATANQGSEATYESGFVIDKFPISRPNLTFSTLTVSNMSPEDSSIYLCSVGPRSETQYFGPGTRLLVL.

This clonotype was seen at least ten times. The chain has TRBV30 and TRBJ2-1; D might be TRBD2 (5 bases). V lost 2 bases and J 5 bases, leaving 13 bases between the germline ends. From germline, CDR1 is GTSNPN and CDR2 SVGIG (reference sequence). The CDR3 consists of 14 residues. The CDR3 sequence is CAWSTTSAHNEQFF. The CDR3 bases are TGTGCCTGGAGTACCACTAGTGCCCACAATGAGCAGTTCTTC.

This clonotype came up many times. V usage is TRBV24-1 and J usage is TRBJ2-3; TRBD1 matches at 7 bases. The length of the CDR3 is 16 residues. CDR1 is KGHDR, CDR2 SFDVKD, per germline. J gave up 2 bases and V 1 base, and 5 bases lay outside the gene matches. CDR3 region: CATSDFRTGDTDTQYF. In DNA, the CDR3 is TGTGCCACCAGTGATTTCAGGACAGGAGACACAGATACGCAGTATTTT.

J is TRBJ2-1 and V is TRBV6-2 or TRBV6-3; D is unresolved. The CDR3 is made up of 15 amino acids. Looked up from germline, CDR1 is MNHEY and CDR2 is SVGEGT. Deletions cut 5 bases from V and 0 bases from J, with 11 bases between. The CDR3 reads CASSVERHSYNEQFF. DNA for the CDR3: TGTGCCAGCAGTGTCGAGAGGCACTCCTACAATGAGCAGTTCTTC.